Presented here are 9 T cell receptor beta chains from one specimen sequenced in a study of vaccination effects on CD4 cells after COVID-19. These receptors' targets are unknown. The ViraFEST assay expanded antigen-specific CD4+ T cells with viral peptide pools before sequencing. It was after approximately 11 days of culture that CD4+ T cells were isolated. Either the mRNA-1273 or the BNT162b2 vaccine was given to participants as two doses. Clones were sequenced by immunoSEQ multiplex PCR, and TCRdb holds only the in-frame ones, with some missing. This sample has 65,000 to 75,000 clones, with roughly 81% found just once. The sample consisted of CD4+ T cells from PBMCs cultured with HCoV-229E spike peptides, taken after COVID-19 vaccination. The receptor source for this set is a human donor who received a COVID-19 vaccine.

The chain uses TRBV6-1 and TRBJ2-1; D is possibly TRBD1 (6 bases). The CDR3 has 11 amino acids. From germline, CDR1 is MNHNS and CDR2 SASEGT. V lost 3 bases and J lost 16, with 13 bases in between. CDR3 in amino acids: CASSDDRRRFF. The CDR3, as DNA: TGTGCCAGCAGTGACGACAGGCGCCGCTTCTTC.

In its sample, this clone was seen once. V is TRBV15 and J is TRBJ1-5; D remains unclear. The germline CDR1 and CDR2 sequences are LNHNV and YYDKDF (reference sequence). Trimming left V 7 bases short and J 0 bases short, with 16 bases between. This CDR3 has 16 residues. This CDR3 reads CATKTSRNYSNQPQHF. DNA for the CDR3: TGTGCCACCAAGACCTCCAGGAACTATAGCAATCAGCCCCAGCATTTT.

This clone was seen just once. The rearrangement uses TRBV11-3 and TRBJ2-3, with D tentatively TRBD1 or TRBD2 (6 bases each). Germline CDR1 SGHNT, CDR2 YENEEA. Deletions cut 4 bases from V and 7 bases from J, with 9 bases between. The CDR3 spans 12 residues. The CDR3 bases are TGTGCCAGCAGCTCGGGGGCAAATACGCAGTATTTT. This gives the protein CASSSGANTQYF. The whole variable domain, remainder taken from reference TRBV11-3 and TRBJ2-3, is EAGVVQSPRYKIIEKKQPVAFWCNPISGHNTLYWYLQNLGQGPELLIRYENEEAVDDSQLPKDRFSAERLKGVDSTLKIQPAELGDSAVYLCASSSGANTQYFGPGTRLTVL.

This clone was picked up a small number of times. This chain connects TRBV9 to TRBJ2-5; D is undetermined. V lost 3 bases to trimming and J lost 1 base, with 7 bases between them. This CDR3 has 13 residues. CDR1 is SGDLS and CDR2 is YYNGEE in the germline V gene. CDR3 protein: CASSAQSQETQYF. CDR3 bases: TGTGCCAGCAGCGCTCAGAGCCAAGAGACCCAGTACTTC. Combining the CDR3 with reference TRBV9 and TRBJ2-5 gives the whole variable domain DSGVTQTPKHLITATGQRVTLRCSPRSGDLSVYWYQQSLDQGLQFLIQYYNGEERAKGNILERFSAQQFPDLHSELNLSSLELGDSALYFCASSAQSQETQYFGPGTRLLVL.

The V gene is TRBV3-1 (or the pseudogene TRBV3-2), the J gene TRBJ2-5, with D hard to call. CDR3 length: 14 amino acids. Germline V gives CDR1 LGHDT, CDR2 YNNKEL (reference sequence). With 3 bases removed from V and 7 bases from J, the gap between germline ends came to 15 bases. CDR3 amino acids: CASSHRKQISTQYF. For the CDR3, the DNA is TGTGCCAGCAGCCACCGAAAACAGATCTCGACCCAGTACTTC.

This clone came up a few times. The rearrangement uses TRBV3-1 (or the pseudogene TRBV3-2) and TRBJ1-2; D gene uncertain. The CDR3 sequence is 14 residues long. Trimming removed 1 base at V and 8 bases at J, with 14 bases between. The germline gives CDR1 LGHDT, CDR2 YNNKEL (reference sequence). The CDR3: CASSQVMGGWGYTF. Here the CDR3 DNA reads TGTGCCAGCAGCCAAGTTATGGGAGGTTGGGGCTACACCTTC.

The chain is built from TRBV6-4 and TRBJ2-1; TRBD2 aligns across 10 bases. CDR1 MRHNA and CDR2 SNTAGT come from the germline V gene. J gave up 6 bases and V 0 bases, and 17 bases lay outside the gene matches. The CDR3 has 20 residues. Written as DNA, the CDR3 is TGTGCCAGCAGTGACTCGTTTTTAGCGGGGGGAGGATATTCCGGCAATGAGCAGTTCTTC. Amino acid sequence: CASSDSFLAGGGYSGNEQFF.

The J gene is TRBJ2-7, the V gene TRBV7-2; the D gene could be TRBD1 or TRBD2 (5 bases each). This CDR3 has 15 amino acids. Trimming stripped 6 bases from V and 0 bases from J, with 15 bases between. Germline V gene sequence: CDR1 SGHTA, CDR2 FQGNSA. The DNA for the CDR3 is TGTGCCAGCAGTCCCGGGACGTCCAGCTCCTACGAGCAGTACGTC. Protein sequence: CASSPGTSSSYEQYV.

This sequence joins TRBV9 and TRBJ2-2; no reliable D call. Germline values: CDR1 SGDLS, CDR2 YYNGEE. The ends were cut back, 3 bases at V and 0 bases at J, with 15 bases in the middle. The CDR3 spans 17 residues. As DNA, the CDR3 is TGTGCCAGCAGCGGGGCAACTCGGAGAACGAACACCGGGGAGCTGTTTTTT. Translated: CASSGATRRTNTGELFF.